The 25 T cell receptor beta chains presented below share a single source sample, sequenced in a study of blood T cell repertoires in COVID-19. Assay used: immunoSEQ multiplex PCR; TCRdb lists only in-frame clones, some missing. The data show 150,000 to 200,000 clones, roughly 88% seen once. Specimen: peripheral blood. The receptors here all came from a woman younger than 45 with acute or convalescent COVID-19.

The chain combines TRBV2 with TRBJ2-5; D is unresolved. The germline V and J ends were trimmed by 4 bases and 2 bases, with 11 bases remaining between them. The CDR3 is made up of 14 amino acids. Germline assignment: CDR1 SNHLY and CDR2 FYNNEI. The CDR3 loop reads CASSGLLVQETQYF. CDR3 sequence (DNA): TGTGCCAGCAGTGGGTTACTGGTTCAAGAGACCCAGTACTTC.

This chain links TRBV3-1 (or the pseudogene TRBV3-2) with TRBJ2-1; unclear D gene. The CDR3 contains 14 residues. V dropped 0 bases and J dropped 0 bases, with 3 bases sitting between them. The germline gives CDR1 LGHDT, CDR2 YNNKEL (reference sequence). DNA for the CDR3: TGTGCCAGCAGCCAAGAGGCCTCCTACAATGAGCAGTTCTTC. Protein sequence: CASSQEASYNEQFF.

The CDR3 sequence: CASNQGTAGEQYF. The CDR3 DNA follows: TGTGCCAGCAACCAAGGGACAGCGGGCGAGCAGTACTTC. The rearrangement joins TRBV7-9 to TRBJ2-7; possibly TRBD1 for D (7 bases). Between the trimmed V and J ends, which lost 7 bases and 6 bases, there was a span of 16 bases. Germline CDR1 SEHNR, CDR2 FQNEAQ (reference sequence). The CDR3 is 13 amino acids.

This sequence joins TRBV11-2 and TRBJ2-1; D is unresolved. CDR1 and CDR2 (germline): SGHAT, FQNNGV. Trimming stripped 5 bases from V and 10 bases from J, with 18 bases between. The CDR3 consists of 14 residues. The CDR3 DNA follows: TGTGCCAGCAGCCCAACCCCGTCGGCGGCGGAGCAGTTCTTC. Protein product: CASSPTPSAAEQFF.

The CDR3 reads CATTSGRNLGEQYF. As DNA, the CDR3 is TGTGCCACCACTAGCGGGAGGAACCTTGGGGAGCAGTACTTC. This chain connects TRBV5-4 to TRBJ2-7, with 12 bases identical to TRBD2. The J segment lost 7 bases and the V segment lost 9 bases, leaving 11 bases of the junction unmatched. CDR1 and CDR2 (germline): SGHNT, YYREEE (reference sequence). This CDR3 is built from 14 residues.

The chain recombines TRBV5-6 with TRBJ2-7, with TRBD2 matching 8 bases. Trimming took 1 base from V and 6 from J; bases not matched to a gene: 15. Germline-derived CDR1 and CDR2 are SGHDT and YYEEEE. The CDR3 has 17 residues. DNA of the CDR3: TGTGCCAGCAGCTTGAATCCCTTAGCGGGAATTTATGGCGAGCAGTACTTC. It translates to CASSLNPLAGIYGEQYF.

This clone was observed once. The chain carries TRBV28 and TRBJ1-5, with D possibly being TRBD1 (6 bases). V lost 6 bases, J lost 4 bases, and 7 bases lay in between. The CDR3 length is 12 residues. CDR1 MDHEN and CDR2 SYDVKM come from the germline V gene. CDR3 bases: TGTGCCAGCAGAGGACAGAATCAGCCCCAGCATTTT. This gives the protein CASRGQNQPQHF.

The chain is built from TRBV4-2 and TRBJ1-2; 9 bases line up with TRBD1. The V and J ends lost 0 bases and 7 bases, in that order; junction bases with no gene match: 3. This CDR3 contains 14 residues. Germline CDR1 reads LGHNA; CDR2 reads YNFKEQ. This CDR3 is CASSQETGGSGYTF. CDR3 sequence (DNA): TGTGCCAGCAGCCAAGAGACAGGGGGGAGTGGCTACACCTTC.

The CDR3 DNA sequence: TGCGCCAGCAGCCAGGAGGATAGGGCGGGAGCGTATGAGCAGTTCTTC. Its translation: CASSQEDRAGAYEQFF. This chain links TRBV4-1 with TRBJ2-1, with TRBD2 matching 7 bases. Germline CDR1 MGHRA, CDR2 YSYEKL. The CDR3 sequence is 16 residues long. J was trimmed by 8 bases and V by 3 bases; bases with no gene match: 13.

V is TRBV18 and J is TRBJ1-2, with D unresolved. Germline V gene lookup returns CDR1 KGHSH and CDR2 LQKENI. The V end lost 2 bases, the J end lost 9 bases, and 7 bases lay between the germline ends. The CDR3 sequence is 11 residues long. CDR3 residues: CASSPVDSYTF. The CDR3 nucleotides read TGTGCCAGCTCACCAGTTGACAGCTACACCTTC.

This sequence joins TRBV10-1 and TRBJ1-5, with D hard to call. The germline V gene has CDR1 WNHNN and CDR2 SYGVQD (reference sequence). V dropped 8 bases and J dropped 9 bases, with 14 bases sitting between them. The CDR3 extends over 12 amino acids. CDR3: CASGEGIGPQHF. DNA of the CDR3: TGCGCCAGCGGGGAGGGAATCGGGCCCCAGCATTTT.

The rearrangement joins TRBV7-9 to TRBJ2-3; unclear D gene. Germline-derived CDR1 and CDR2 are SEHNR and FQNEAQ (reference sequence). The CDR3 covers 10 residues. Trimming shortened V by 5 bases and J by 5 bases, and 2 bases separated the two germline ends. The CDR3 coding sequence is TGTGCCAGCAGCCGAGATACGCAGTATTTT. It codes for CASSRDTQYF.

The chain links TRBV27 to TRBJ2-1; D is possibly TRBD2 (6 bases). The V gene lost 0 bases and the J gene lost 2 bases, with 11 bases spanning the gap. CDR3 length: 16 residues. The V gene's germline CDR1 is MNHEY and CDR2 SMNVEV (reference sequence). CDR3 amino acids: CASSLSWAGTYNEQFF. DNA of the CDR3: TGTGCCAGCAGTTTATCGTGGGCGGGGACCTACAATGAGCAGTTCTTC.

CDR3 nucleotide sequence: TGTGCCAGCAGTTATGGTCTAGCGGGAGTTACCGGGGAGCTGTTTTTT. It translates to CASSYGLAGVTGELFF. J is TRBJ2-2 and V is TRBV6-2 or TRBV6-3; 10 bases line up with TRBD2. Germline trimming cut 3 bases from V and 5 bases from J; bases unmatched to any gene: 6. Germline assignment: CDR1 MNHEY and CDR2 SVGEGT. The CDR3 is made up of 16 amino acids.

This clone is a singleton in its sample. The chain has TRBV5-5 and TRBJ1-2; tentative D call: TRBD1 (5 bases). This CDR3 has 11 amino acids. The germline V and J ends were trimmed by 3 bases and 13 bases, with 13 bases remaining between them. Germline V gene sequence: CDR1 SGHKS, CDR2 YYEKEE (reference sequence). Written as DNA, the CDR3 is TGTGCCAGCAGCTGGGGTGTGGGGGGCACCTTC. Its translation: CASSWGVGGTF.

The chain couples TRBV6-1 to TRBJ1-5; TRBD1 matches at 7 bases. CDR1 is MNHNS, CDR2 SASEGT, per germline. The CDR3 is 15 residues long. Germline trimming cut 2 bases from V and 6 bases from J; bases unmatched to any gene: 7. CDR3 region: CASSEHPGQVQPQHF. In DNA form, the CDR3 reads TGTGCCAGCAGTGAACATCCCGGACAGGTTCAGCCCCAGCATTTT.

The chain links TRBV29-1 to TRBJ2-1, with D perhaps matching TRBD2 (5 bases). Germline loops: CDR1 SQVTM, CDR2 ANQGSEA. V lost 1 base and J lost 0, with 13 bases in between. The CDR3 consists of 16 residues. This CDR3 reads CSVEGGYRFSYNEQFF. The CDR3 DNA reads TGCAGCGTTGAAGGAGGGTATCGATTCTCCTACAATGAGCAGTTCTTC.

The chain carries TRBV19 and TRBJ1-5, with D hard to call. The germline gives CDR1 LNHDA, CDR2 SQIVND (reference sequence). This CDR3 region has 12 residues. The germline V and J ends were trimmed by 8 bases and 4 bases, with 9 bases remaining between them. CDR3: CASQNSNQPQHF. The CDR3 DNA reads TGTGCCAGTCAAAACAGTAATCAGCCCCAGCATTTT.

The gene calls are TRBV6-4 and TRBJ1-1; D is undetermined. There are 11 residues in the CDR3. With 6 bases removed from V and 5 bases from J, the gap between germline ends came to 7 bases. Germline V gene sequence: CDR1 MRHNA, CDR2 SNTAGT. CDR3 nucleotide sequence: TGTGCCAGCAGGGTGGAGACTGAAGCTTTCTTT. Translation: CASRVETEAFF.

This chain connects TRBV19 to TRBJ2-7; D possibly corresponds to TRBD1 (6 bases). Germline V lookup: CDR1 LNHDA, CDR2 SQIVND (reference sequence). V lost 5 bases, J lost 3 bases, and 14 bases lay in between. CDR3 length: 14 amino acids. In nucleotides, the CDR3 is TGTGCCAGTAGTTTCGATGGGGGCCTCTACGAGCAGTACTTC. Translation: CASSFDGGLYEQYF.

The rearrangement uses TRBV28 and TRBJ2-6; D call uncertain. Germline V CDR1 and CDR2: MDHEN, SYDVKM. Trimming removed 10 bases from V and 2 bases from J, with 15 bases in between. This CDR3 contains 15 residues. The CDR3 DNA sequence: TGTGCCACCACCTCCCGCCGGGCTGGGGCCAACGTCCTGACTTTC. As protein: CATTSRRAGANVLTF.

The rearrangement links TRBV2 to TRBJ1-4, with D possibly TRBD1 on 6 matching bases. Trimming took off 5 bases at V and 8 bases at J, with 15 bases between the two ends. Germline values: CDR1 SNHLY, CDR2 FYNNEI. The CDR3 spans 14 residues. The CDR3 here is CASSQGSPGEKLFF. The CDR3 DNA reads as TGTGCCAGCAGTCAGGGGTCACCTGGGGAAAAACTGTTTTTT.

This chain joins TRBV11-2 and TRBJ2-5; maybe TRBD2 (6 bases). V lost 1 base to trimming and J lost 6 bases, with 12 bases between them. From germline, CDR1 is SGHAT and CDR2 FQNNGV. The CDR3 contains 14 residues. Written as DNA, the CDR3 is TGTGCCAGCAGCTTAGGACTCCGGGAGCAGACCCAGTACTTC. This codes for CASSLGLREQTQYF.

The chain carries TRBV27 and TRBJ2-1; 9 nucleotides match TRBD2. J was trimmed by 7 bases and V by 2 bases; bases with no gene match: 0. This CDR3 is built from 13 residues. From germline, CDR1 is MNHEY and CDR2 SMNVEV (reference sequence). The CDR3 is CASSLLAGNEQFF. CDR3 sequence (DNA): TGTGCCAGCAGTTTACTAGCGGGAAATGAGCAGTTCTTC.

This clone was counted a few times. Written as DNA, the CDR3 is TGTGCCAGCGCGGCCGGGACAGGGTCAGCACCCCTCCACTTT. Translating it yields CASAAGTGSAPLHF. This chain uses TRBV3-1 (or the pseudogene TRBV3-2) with TRBJ1-6; 9 positions match TRBD1. In germline, CDR1 is LGHDT, CDR2 YNNKEL (reference sequence). J was trimmed by 11 bases and V by 8 bases; bases with no gene match: 10. This CDR3 spans 14 amino acids.